Only a few counts were recorded for the clone carrying this T cell receptor (beta chain). This sample is drawn from a study of T cells in Graves' hyperthyroidism and ophthalmopathy. The CDR3 regions of TCR beta were amplified from RNA transcripts. First-round RT-PCR of the TCR CDR3 relied on the HTBI primer set. In TCRdb, the multiplex PCR reads were re-called with MiXCR into one record per CDR3 protein. The sample records hundreds of thousands of distinct CDR3 sequences, less than 25% being singletons. The junction had 6 bases not matched to a gene; V was cut back by 7 bases and J by 9 bases. Germline lookup yields CDR1 LNHDA and CDR2 SQIVND (reference sequence). This CDR3 is 12 amino acids long.

The chain is built from TRBV19 and TRBJ2-7; TRBD2 aligns across 10 bases. This sequence was found in a man aged 30 to 45 with Graves' ophthalmopathy. Sequencing was carried out using blood. The CDR3 sequence: CASTSGGGWQYF. CDR3 in DNA: TGTGCCAGTACTAGCGGGGGCGGATGGCAGTACTTC. The full variable domain, completed using reference TRBV19 and TRBJ2-7, is DGGITQSPKYLFRKEGQNVTLSCEQNLNHDAMYWYRQDPGQGLRLIYYSQIVNDFQKGDIAEGYSVSREKKESFPLTVTSAQKNPTAFYLCASTSGGGWQYFGPGTRLTVT.